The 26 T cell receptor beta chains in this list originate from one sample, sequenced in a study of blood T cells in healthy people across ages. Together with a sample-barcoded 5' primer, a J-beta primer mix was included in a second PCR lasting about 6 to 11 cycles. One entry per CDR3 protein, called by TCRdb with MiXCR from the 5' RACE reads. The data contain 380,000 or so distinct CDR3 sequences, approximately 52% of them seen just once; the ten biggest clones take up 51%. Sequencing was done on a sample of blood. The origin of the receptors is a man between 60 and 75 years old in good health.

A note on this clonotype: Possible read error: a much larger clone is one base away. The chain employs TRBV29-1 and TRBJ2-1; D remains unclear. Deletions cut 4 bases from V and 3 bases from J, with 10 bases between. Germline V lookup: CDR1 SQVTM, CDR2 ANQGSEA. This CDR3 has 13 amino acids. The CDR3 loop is CSVGRVLYNEQFF. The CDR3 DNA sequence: TGCAGCGTTGGTCGCGTACTCTACAATGAGCAGTTCTTC.

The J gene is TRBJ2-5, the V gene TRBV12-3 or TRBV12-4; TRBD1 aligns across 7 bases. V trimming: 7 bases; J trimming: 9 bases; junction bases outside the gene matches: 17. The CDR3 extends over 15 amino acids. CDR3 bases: TGTGCCAGCATCCTAAGTGGACAGGCGGAAGGGGCCCAGTACTTC. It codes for CASILSGQAEGAQYF.

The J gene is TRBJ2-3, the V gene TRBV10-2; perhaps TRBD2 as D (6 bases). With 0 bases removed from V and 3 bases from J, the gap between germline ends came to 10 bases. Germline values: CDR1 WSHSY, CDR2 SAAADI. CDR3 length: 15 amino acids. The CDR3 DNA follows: TGCGCCAGCAGTGAGTCGGGAGGTCAGACAGATACGCAGTATTTT. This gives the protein CASSESGGQTDTQYF.

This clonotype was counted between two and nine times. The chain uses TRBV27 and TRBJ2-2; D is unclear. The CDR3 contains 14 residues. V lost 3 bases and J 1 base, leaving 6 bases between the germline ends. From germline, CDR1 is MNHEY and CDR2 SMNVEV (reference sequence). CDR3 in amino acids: CASSFTVNTGELFF. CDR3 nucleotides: TGTGCCAGCAGTTTTACGGTGAACACCGGGGAGCTGTTTTTT.

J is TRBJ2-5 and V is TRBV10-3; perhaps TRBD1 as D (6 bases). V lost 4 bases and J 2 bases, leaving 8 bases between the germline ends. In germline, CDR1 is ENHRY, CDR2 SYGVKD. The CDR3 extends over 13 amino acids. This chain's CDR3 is CAISGQGQETQYF. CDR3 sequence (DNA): TGTGCCATCAGTGGGCAGGGGCAAGAGACCCAGTACTTC.

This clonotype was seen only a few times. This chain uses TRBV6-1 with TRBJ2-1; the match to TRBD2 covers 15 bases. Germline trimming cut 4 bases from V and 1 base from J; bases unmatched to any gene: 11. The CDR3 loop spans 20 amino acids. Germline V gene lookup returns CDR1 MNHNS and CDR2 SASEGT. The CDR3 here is CASSGLGGLAGGPSYNEQFF. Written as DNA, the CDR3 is TGTGCCAGCAGTGGACTCGGCGGACTAGCGGGGGGGCCGTCCTACAATGAGCAGTTCTTC.

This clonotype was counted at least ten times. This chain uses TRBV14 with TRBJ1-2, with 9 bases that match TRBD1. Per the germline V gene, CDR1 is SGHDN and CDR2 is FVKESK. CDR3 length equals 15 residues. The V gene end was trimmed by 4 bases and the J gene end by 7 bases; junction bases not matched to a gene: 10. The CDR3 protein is CASSRSGTGLIGYTF. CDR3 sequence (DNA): TGTGCCAGCAGCCGATCCGGGACAGGGCTTATTGGCTACACCTTC.

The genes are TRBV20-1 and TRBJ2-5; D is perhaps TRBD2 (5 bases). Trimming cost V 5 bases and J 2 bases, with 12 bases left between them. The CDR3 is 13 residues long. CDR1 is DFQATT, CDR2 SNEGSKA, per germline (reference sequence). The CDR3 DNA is TGCAGTGCTGAATGGGAGCAGCAAGAGACCCAGTACTTC. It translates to CSAEWEQQETQYF.

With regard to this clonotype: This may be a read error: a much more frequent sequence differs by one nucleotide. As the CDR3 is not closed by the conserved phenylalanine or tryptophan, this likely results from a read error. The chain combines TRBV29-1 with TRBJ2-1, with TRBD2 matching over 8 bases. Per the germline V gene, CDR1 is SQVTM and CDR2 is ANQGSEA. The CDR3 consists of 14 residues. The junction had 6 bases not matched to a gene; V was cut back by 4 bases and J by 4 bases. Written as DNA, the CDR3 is TGCAGCGTTGCGGCGGGAGGAAGGTACAATGAGCAGTTCTGC. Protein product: CSVAAGGRYNEQFC.

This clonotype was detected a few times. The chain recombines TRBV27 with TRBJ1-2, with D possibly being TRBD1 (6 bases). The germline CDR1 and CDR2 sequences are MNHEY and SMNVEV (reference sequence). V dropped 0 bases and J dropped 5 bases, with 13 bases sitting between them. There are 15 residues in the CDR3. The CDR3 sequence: CASSLSGSGAYGYTF. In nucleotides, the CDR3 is TGTGCCAGCAGTTTATCCGGGTCGGGGGCTTATGGCTACACCTTC.

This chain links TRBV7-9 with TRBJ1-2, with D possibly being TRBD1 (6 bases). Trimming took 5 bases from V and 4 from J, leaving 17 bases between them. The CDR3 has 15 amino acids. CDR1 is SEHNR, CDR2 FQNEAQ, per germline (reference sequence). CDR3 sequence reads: CASSPSGTISYGYTF. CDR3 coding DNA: TGTGCCAGCAGCCCATCCGGGACAATCTCCTATGGCTACACCTTC.

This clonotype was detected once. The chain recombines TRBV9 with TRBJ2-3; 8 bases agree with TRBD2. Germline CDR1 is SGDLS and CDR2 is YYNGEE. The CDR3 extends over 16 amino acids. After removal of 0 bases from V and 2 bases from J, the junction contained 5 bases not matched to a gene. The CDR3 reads CASSVVGGGNTDTQYF. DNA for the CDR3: TGTGCCAGCAGCGTAGTAGGCGGGGGGAACACAGATACGCAGTATTTT.

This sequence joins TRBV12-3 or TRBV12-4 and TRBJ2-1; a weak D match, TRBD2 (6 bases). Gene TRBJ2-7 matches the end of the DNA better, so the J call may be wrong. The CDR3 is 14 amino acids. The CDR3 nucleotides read TGTGCCAGCAGACCGGGCGGAGGGGTGGACGAGCAGTACTTC. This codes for CASRPGGGVDEQYF.

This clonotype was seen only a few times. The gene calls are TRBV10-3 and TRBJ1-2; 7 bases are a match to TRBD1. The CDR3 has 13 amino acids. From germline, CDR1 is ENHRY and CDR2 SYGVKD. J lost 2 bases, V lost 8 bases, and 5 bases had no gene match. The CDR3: CAIGEGANYGYTF. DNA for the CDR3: TGTGCCATCGGGGAGGGGGCGAACTATGGCTACACCTTC.

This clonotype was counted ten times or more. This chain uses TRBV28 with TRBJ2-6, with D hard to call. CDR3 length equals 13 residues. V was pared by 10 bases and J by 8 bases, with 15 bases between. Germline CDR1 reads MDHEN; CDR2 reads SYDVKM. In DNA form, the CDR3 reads TGTGCCACCTCCCCCGGTGGAACCAACGTCCTGACTTTC. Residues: CATSPGGTNVLTF.

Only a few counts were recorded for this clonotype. This CDR3 is CASSYRTGGGLDEQYF. The CDR3 nucleotides are TGTGCCAGCAGTTACCGGACAGGGGGCGGATTAGACGAGCAGTACTTC. This chain connects TRBV6-5 to TRBJ2-7; 11 bases map to TRBD1. V gave up 2 bases and J gave up 5 bases; unmatched junction bases: 8. The CDR3 runs to 16 residues. CDR1 is MNHEY, CDR2 SVGAGI, per germline.

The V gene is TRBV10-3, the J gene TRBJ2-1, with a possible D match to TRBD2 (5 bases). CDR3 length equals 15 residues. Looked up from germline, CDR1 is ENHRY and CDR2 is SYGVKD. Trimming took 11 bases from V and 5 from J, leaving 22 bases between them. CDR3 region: CASALANITNNEQFF. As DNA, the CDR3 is TGTGCCTCCGCCTTAGCGAATATTACCAACAATGAGCAGTTCTTC.

CDR3 nucleotide sequence: TGCAGCCAGTGGCCCTCGACACGGAATGAGCAGTTCTTC. Translating it yields CSQWPSTRNEQFF. This rearrangement joins TRBV20-1 to TRBJ2-1; D gene unclear. The CDR3 loop spans 13 amino acids. Germline CDR1 and CDR2: DFQATT and SNEGSKA (reference sequence).

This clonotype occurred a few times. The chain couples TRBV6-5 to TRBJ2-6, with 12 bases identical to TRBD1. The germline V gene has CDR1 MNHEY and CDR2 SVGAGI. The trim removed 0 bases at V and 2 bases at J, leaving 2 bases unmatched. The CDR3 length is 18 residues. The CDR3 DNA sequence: TGTGCCAGCAGTTACTCGGGACAGGGGGCGACTGGGGCCAACGTCCTGACTTTC. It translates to CASSYSGQGATGANVLTF.

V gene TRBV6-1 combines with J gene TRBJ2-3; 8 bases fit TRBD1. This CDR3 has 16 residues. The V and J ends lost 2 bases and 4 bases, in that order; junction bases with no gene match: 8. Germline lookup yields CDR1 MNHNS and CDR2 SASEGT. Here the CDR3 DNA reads TGTGCCAGCAGTGAAATACAGGGGGGCGGGGCAGATACGCAGTATTTT. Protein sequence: CASSEIQGGGADTQYF.

This CDR3 reads CASGEGNQPQHF. The CDR3 nucleotides are TGTGCCAGCGGGGAAGGCAATCAGCCCCAGCATTTT. The rearrangement links TRBV7-9 to TRBJ1-5, with D unresolved. The V gene lost 8 bases and the J gene lost 2 bases, with 7 bases spanning the gap. The CDR3 totals 12 residues. Germline assignment: CDR1 SEHNR and CDR2 FQNEAQ (reference sequence). Variable domain in full (rest from reference TRBV7-9 and TRBJ1-5): DTGVSQNPRHKITKRGQNVTFRCDPISEHNRLYWYRQTLGQGPEFLTYFQNEAQLEKSRLLSDRFSAERPKGSFSTLEIQRTEQGDSAMYLCASGEGNQPQHFGDGTRLSIL.

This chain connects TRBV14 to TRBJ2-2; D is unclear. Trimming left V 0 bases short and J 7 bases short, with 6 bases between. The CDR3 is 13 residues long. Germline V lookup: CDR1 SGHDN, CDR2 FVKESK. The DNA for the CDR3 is TGTGCCAGCAGCCAAGAGCTCGGCGGGGAGCTGTTTTTT. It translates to CASSQELGGELFF.

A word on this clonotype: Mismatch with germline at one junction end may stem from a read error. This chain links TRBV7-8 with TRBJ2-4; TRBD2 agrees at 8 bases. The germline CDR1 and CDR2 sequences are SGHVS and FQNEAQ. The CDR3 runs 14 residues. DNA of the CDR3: TGTGACAGCAGCCAGTTTAGCGGGGAAAACATTCAGTACTTC. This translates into CDSSQFSGENIQYF.

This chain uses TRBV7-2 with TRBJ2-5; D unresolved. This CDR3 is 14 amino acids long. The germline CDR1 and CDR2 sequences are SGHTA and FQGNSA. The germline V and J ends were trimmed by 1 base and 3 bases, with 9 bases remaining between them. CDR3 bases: TGTGCCAGCAGCTTAGGGGCAGTAAAAGAGACCCAGTACTTC. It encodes CASSLGAVKETQYF. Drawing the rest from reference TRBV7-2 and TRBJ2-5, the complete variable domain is GAGVSQSPSNKVTEKGKDVELRCDPISGHTALYWYRQSLGQGLEFLIYFQGNSAPDKSGLPSDRFSAERTGGSVSTLTIQRTQQEDSAVYLCASSLGAVKETQYFGPGTRLLVL.

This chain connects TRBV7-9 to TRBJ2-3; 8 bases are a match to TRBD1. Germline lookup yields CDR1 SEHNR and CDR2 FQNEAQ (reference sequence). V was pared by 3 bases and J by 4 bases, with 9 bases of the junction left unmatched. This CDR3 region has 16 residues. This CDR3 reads CASSFHPRGPPDTQYF. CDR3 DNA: TGTGCCAGCAGCTTCCACCCCAGGGGGCCCCCAGATACGCAGTATTTT.

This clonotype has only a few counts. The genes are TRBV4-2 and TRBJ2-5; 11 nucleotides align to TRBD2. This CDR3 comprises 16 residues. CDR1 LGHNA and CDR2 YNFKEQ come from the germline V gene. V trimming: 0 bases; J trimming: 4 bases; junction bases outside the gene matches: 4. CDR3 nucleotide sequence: TGTGCCAGCAGCCAAGATAGTACTAGCGGGGGAGAGACCCAGTACTTC. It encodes CASSQDSTSGGETQYF.